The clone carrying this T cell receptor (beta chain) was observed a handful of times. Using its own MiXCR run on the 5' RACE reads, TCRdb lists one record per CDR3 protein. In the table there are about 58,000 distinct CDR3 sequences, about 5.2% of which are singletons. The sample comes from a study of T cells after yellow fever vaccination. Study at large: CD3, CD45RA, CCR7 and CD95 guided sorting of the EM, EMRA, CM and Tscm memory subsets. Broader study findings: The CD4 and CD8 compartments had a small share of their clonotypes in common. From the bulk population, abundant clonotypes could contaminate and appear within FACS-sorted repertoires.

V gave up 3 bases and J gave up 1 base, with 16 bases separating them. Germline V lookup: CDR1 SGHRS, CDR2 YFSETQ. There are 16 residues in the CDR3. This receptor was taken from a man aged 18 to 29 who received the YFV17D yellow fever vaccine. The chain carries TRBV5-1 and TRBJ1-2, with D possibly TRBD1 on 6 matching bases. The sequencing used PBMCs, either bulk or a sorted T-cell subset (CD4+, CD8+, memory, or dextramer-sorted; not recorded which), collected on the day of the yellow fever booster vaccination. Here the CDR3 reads CASSWADSSNNYGYTF. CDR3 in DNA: TGCGCCAGCAGCTGGGCGGACAGCTCCAATAACTATGGCTACACCTTC.